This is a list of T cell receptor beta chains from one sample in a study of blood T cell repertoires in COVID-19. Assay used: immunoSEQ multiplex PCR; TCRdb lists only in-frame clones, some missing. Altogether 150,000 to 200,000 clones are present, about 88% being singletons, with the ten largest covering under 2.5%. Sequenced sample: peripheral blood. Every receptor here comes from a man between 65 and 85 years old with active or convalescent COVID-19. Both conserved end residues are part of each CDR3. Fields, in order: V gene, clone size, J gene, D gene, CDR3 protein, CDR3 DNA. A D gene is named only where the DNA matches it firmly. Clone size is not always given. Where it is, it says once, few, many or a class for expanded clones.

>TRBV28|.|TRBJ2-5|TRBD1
CASSFFGTGATIQYF
TGTGCCAGCAGTTTTTTTGGGACAGGGGCCACTATCCAGTACTTC
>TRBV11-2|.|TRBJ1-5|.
CASSHTDQPQHF
TGTGCCAGCAGCCACACCGATCAGCCCCAGCATTTT
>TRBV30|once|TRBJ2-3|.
CAWSDSKRKGGGSNTDTQYF
TGTGCCTGGAGCGACAGTAAAAGGAAGGGGGGGGGAAGTAACACAGATACGCAGTATTTT
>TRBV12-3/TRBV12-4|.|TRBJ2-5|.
CASSLHSRETQYF
TGTGCCAGCAGTTTACATTCCAGAGAGACCCAGTACTTC
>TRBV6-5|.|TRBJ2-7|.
CASSRRGGVYEQYF
TGTGCCAGCAGCCGAAGAGGGGGGGTCTACGAGCAGTACTTC
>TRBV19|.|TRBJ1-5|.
CASSAYGTGQPQHF
TGTGCCAGTAGTGCCTACGGGACTGGTCAGCCCCAGCATTTT
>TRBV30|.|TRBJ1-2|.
CAWSVGAGYTF
TGTGCCTGGAGTGTAGGGGCTGGCTACACCTTC
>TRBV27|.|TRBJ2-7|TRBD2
CASSSAPLAGYEQYF
TGTGCCAGCAGTTCCGCCCCCTTAGCGGGGTACGAGCAGTACTTC
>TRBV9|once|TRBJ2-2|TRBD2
CASSVGIAGPNTGELFF
TGTGCCAGCAGCGTAGGGATAGCGGGGCCGAACACCGGGGAGCTGTTTTTT
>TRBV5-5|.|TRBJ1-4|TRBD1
CASSLYLSGQRYEKLFF
TGTGCCAGCAGCTTATATTTATCGGGACAGAGATATGAAAAACTGTTTTTT
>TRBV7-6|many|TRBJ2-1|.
CASSSGGRAPPYNEQFF
TGTGCCAGCAGCTCCGGGGGGCGGGCCCCACCCTACAATGAGCAGTTCTTC
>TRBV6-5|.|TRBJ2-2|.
CASSKFFTETGELFF
TGTGCCAGCAGTAAATTTTTCACAGAGACCGGGGAGCTGTTTTTT
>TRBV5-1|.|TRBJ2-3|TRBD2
CASSLGPKRGDTDTQYF
TGCGCCAGCAGCTTGGGGCCTAAGCGGGGGGACACAGATACGCAGTATTTT
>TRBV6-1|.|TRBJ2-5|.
CASSERGRGEYSSPQETQYF
TGTGCCAGCAGTGAAAGGGGCAGGGGCGAGTATAGTTCACCGCAAGAGACCCAGTACTTC
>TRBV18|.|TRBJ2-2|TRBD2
CASSGLAGIGELFF
TGTGCCAGCTCCGGACTAGCGGGAATCGGGGAGCTGTTTTTT
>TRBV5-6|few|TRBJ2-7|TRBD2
CASSSSSGYHEQYF
TGTGCCAGCAGCTCCTCTAGCGGGTACCACGAGCAGTACTTC
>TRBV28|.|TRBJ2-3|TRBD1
CASSGTGGGRDTQYF
TGTGCCAGCAGTGGGACAGGGGGAGGACGGGATACGCAGTATTTT
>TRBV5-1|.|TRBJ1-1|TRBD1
CASRQGGQMGEAFF
TGCGCCAGCAGACAAGGGGGCCAAATGGGGGAAGCTTTCTTT
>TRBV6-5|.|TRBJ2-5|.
CASQGLETQYF
TGTGCCAGCCAGGGGCTGGAGACCCAGTACTTC
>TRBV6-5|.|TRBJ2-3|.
CASEGAGRTQYF
TGTGCCAGCGAGGGCGCCGGGCGTACGCAGTATTTT
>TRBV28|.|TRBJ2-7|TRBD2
CASSLSGLVTREQYF
TGTGCCAGCAGCCTATCGGGACTAGTGACACGCGAGCAGTACTTC
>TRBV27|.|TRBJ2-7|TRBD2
CASSSVASGGDYEQYF
TGTGCCAGCAGTTCGGTGGCTAGCGGGGGGGACTACGAGCAGTACTTC
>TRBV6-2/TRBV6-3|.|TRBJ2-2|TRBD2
CASSLAGGTGELFF
TGTGCCAGCAGTTTAGCGGGGGGCACCGGGGAGCTGTTTTTT
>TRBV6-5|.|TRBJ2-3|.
CASSFSGVADTQYF
TGTGCCAGCAGTTTTTCGGGAGTCGCAGATACGCAGTATTTT
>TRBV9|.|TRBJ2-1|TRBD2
CASSGGGLAGVGEQFF
TGTGCCAGCAGCGGGGGAGGACTAGCGGGAGTAGGGGAGCAGTTCTTC
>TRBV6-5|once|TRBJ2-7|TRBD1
CASRPGTEIAYEQYF
TGTGCCAGCAGGCCCGGGACAGAAATCGCCTACGAGCAGTACTTC
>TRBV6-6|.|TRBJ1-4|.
CASSPSTLGRTNEKLFF
TGTGCCAGCAGTCCTTCGACCCTGGGGAGAACTAATGAAAAACTGTTTTTT
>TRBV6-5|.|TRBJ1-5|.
CASTGNQGINQPQHF
TGTGCCAGCACGGGGAACCAGGGGATCAATCAGCCCCAGCATTTT
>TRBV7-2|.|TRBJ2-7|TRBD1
CASSSHGTGGEQYF
TGTGCCAGCAGCTCACACGGGACAGGAGGCGAGCAGTACTTC
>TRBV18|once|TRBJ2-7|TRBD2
CASSPGGTSTYEQYF
TGTGCCAGCTCACCAGGAGGGACTAGCACCTACGAGCAGTACTTC
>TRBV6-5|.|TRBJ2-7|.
CASTAQGRGYEQYF
TGTGCCAGTACAGCGCAGGGCAGGGGCTACGAGCAGTACTTC
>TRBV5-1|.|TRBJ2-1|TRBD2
CASSLKTSGTAYNEQFF
TGCGCCAGCAGCTTGAAGACTAGCGGGACAGCCTACAATGAGCAGTTCTTC
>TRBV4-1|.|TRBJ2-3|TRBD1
CASSVGDRVADTQYF
TGCGCCAGCAGCGTCGGGGACAGGGTTGCAGATACGCAGTATTTT
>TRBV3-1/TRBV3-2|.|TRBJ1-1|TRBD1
CASSPDRAMNTEAFF
TGTGCCAGCAGCCCAGACAGGGCCATGAACACTGAAGCTTTCTTT
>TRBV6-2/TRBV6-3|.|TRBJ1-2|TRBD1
CASSPRTGPYGYTF
TGTGCCAGCAGTCCCCGGACAGGGCCCTATGGCTACACCTTC
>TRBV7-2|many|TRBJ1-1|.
CASRNAGLLNTEAFF
TGTGCCAGTCGGAATGCGGGGCTATTGAACACTGAAGCTTTCTTT
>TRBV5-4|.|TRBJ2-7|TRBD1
CASSFGTGGRYEQYF
TGTGCCAGCAGCTTCGGGACAGGGGGCCGCTACGAGCAGTACTTC
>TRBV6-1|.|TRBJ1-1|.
CASSEALGSFEAFF
TGTGCCAGCAGTGAAGCGCTGGGCAGCTTTGAAGCTTTCTTT
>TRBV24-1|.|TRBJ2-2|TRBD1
CATSDLGQGPTGELFF
TGTGCCACCAGTGATTTGGGACAGGGTCCCACCGGGGAGCTGTTTTTT
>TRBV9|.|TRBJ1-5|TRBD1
CASSGQGGQPQHF
TGTGCCAGCAGCGGACAGGGGGGTCAGCCCCAGCATTTT
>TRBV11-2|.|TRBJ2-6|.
CASSPGYSGANVLTF
TGTGCCAGCAGCCCAGGATACTCTGGGGCCAACGTCCTGACTTTC
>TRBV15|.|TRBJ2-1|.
CATSRDQGKQFF
TGTGCCACCAGCAGAGATCAGGGGAAGCAGTTCTTC
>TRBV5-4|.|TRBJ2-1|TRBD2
CASSSRLAGYNEQFF
TGTGCCAGCAGCTCGCGGCTAGCGGGATACAATGAGCAGTTCTTC
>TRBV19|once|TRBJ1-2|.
CASRAAIGYTF
TGTGCCAGTAGGGCAGCTATCGGGTACACCTTC
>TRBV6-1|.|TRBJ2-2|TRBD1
CASSWNRGNTGELFF
TGTGCCAGCAGTTGGAACAGGGGGAACACCGGGGAGCTGTTTTTT
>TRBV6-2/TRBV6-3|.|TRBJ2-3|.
CASSTSSASSTDTQYF
TGTGCCAGCAGTACCTCTAGCGCATCTAGCACAGATACGCAGTATTTT
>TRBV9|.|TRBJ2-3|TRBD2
CASSVASGGLDTQYF
TGTGCCAGCAGCGTAGCAAGCGGGGGCTTAGATACGCAGTATTTT
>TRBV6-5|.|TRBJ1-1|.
CASSRQSSLYTEAFF
TGTGCCAGCAGCCGACAGTCTTCTCTCTACACTGAAGCTTTCTTT
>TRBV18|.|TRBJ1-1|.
CASSEVRGNTEAFF
TGTGCCAGCTCAGAGGTCCGAGGGAACACTGAAGCTTTCTTT
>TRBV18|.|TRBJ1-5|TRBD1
CASSPTGDNQPQHF
TGTGCCAGCTCACCGACAGGGGACAATCAGCCCCAGCATTTT
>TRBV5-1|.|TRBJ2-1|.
CASSQTGYPPNEQFF
TGCGCCAGCAGCCAAACAGGATATCCACCTAATGAGCAGTTCTTC
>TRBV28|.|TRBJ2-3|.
CASRRGADTQYF
TGTGCCAGCCGACGCGGGGCAGATACGCAGTATTTT
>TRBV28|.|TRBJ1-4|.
CASIGNEKLFF
TGTGCCAGCATCGGTAATGAAAAACTGTTTTTT
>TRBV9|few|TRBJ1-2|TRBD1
CASSVGQTGQGYGYTF
TGTGCCAGCAGCGTAGGACAGACAGGGCAGGGCTATGGCTACACCTTC
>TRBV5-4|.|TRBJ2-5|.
CASSMDSEETQYF
TGTGCCAGCAGCATGGACAGTGAAGAGACCCAGTACTTC